The 2 T cell receptor beta chains listed next were all sequenced from one sample in a study of cytomegalovirus exposure and HLA in healthy donors. Both 60 Vbeta primers and 13 Jbeta primers went into the PCR. Here immunoSEQ multiplex PCR was the method, and the copy in TCRdb shows in-frame clones only, minus some. The sample includes roughly 95,000 clones, 65% to 90% of them seen just once. The sequenced sample consisted of PBMCs. These receptors came from a man aged 30 to 39 in good health and CMV-seropositive.

The rearrangement uses TRBV5-6 and TRBJ1-1; D is perhaps TRBD1 (5 bases). CDR3 length equals 16 residues. Trimming removed 4 bases from V and 0 bases from J, with 16 bases in between. Germline V gene data show CDR1 as SGHDT and CDR2 as YYEEEE. The CDR3 sequence: CASSAPGLGMNTEAFF. DNA of the CDR3: TGTGCCAGCAGCGCGCCGGGACTGGGAATGAACACTGAAGCTTTCTTT.

V and J are TRBV7-8 and TRBJ2-5, with D maybe TRBD2 (6 bases). The DNA matches TRBJ2-7 better at its end, which makes the J call doubtful. CDR1 SGHVS and CDR2 FQNEAQ come from the germline V gene. This CDR3 region has 16 residues. Here the CDR3 reads CASSLGGLTASYEQYF. In DNA form, the CDR3 reads TGTGCCAGCAGCTTGGGGGGACTCACTGCGAGCTACGAGCAGTACTTC.